This TCR beta chain was recorded in a study of CD8+CD57+ T cells in acquired aplastic anemia. The template for TCR beta VDJ and CDR3 sequence profiling was genomic DNA. MiXCR was run by TCRdb on the reads, yielding one entry per CDR3 protein. The sample records some 120,000 distinct CDR3 sequences, less than 50% being singletons. The CDR3 totals 15 residues. Per the germline V gene, CDR1 is DFQATT and CDR2 is SNEGSKA (reference sequence). V was trimmed by 3 bases and J by 4 bases, leaving 18 bases between them. For sequencing, patients were chosen who had shown expansion of CD8+CD57+ cells by flow cytometry.

This TCR derives from a human donor with aplastic anemia. The sequenced sample consisted of sorted CD4+, CD8+, or CD8+CD57+ T cells (not recorded which) from PBMCs. This chain uses TRBV20-1 with TRBJ1-2; the D is unclear. The CDR3 loop reads CSASNLEGASYGYTF. The DNA of the CDR3 is TGCAGTGCTAGTAATCTGGAGGGCGCCAGCTATGGCTACACCTTC.